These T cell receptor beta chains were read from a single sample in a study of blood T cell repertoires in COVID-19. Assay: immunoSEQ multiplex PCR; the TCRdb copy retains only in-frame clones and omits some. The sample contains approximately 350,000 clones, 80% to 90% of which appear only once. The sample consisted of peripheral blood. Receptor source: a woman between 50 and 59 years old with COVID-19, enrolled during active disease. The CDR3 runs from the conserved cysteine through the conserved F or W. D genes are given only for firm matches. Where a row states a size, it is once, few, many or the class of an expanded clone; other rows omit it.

DNA: TGTGCCAGCAGCTCAGAGCGGACAGTCGAAGCTTTCTTT
CDR3: CASSSERTVEAFF
size: .
J: TRBJ1-1
D: .
V: TRBV7-8

DNA: TGCGCCAGCAGCCGTACTTGGACAGGGGGCGTTGATTCACCCCTCCACTTT
CDR3: CASSRTWTGGVDSPLHF
size: .
J: TRBJ1-6
D: TRBD1
V: TRBV4-3

DNA: TGCAGGAGAGGACAGGGACCCTACAATGAGCAGTTCTTC
CDR3: CRRGQGPYNEQFF
size: .
J: TRBJ2-1
D: TRBD1
V: TRBV29-1

DNA: TGTGCCAGCAGTGACCTGGGACAGTCAACTGGAAACACCATATATTTT
CDR3: CASSDLGQSTGNTIYF
size: .
J: TRBJ1-3
D: TRBD1
V: TRBV6-1

DNA: TGCGCCAGCAGTGAATCGGGACAGGGTTTCACCGGGGAGCTGTTTTTT
CDR3: CASSESGQGFTGELFF
size: .
J: TRBJ2-2
D: TRBD1
V: TRBV10-2

DNA: TGTGCTTCAGCGAGTCGGGGGTCTTTCTACAATGAGCAGTTCTTC
CDR3: CASASRGSFYNEQFF
size: .
J: TRBJ2-1
D: .
V: TRBV7-9

DNA: TGTGCCAGCAGCTTGCAGCGCTCCTACGAGCAGTACTTC
CDR3: CASSLQRSYEQYF
size: .
J: TRBJ2-7
D: .
V: TRBV5-6

DNA: TGTGCCAGTAGGAATACAGGGAAGGGAAACACCATATATTTT
CDR3: CASRNTGKGNTIYF
size: .
J: TRBJ1-3
D: .
V: TRBV19

DNA: TGCAGCGTTGTGGACAGGGGAGGGCAGCCCCAGCATTTT
CDR3: CSVVDRGGQPQHF
size: .
J: TRBJ1-5
D: TRBD1
V: TRBV29-1

DNA: TGTGCCAGCAGTTTAGCAGGGGAGCCCCAGCATTTT
CDR3: CASSLAGEPQHF
size: .
J: TRBJ1-5
D: .
V: TRBV27

DNA: TGCGCCAGCAGCCCGGAGGGTAGCGGGACCTACGAGCAGTACTTC
CDR3: CASSPEGSGTYEQYF
size: .
J: TRBJ2-7
D: TRBD2
V: TRBV5-1

DNA: TGTGCTAGTGAAACAGGGGGCCCCTTCGGCGAGCAGTACTTC
CDR3: CASETGGPFGEQYF
size: .
J: TRBJ2-7
D: TRBD1
V: TRBV12-5

DNA: TGTGCCAGCAGCTTTAACTTTAGGACTAGCGGGAACTTAGCCTACGAGCAGTACTTC
CDR3: CASSFNFRTSGNLAYEQYF
size: .
J: TRBJ2-7
D: TRBD2
V: TRBV5-6

DNA: TGTGCCAGCAGCCGCGGGGGGAAACGCACCTTGACCGGGGAGCTGTTTTTT
CDR3: CASSRGGKRTLTGELFF
size: .
J: TRBJ2-2
D: TRBD2
V: TRBV5-6

DNA: TGTGCCACCAGCAGCTTCGGGAGCCCCCCCCTGGACGAGCAGTACTTC
CDR3: CATSSFGSPPLDEQYF
size: .
J: TRBJ2-7
D: .
V: TRBV15

DNA: TGTGCCAGCAGTTATGGGGGCGCGGAGACCCAGTACTTC
CDR3: CASSYGGAETQYF
size: .
J: TRBJ2-5
D: .
V: TRBV6-5

DNA: TGTGCCAGCTCTCGGACAGGGGGATCAAACTACGAGCAGTACTTC
CDR3: CASSRTGGSNYEQYF
size: .
J: TRBJ2-7
D: TRBD1
V: TRBV18

DNA: TGTGCCAGCAGCTTACGACAGGCCTCCTACAATGAGCAGTTCTTC
CDR3: CASSLRQASYNEQFF
size: .
J: TRBJ2-1
D: .
V: TRBV7-3

DNA: TGTGCCAGCATCAGTCACACCGGGGAGCTGTTTTTT
CDR3: CASISHTGELFF
size: .
J: TRBJ2-2
D: .
V: TRBV3-1/TRBV3-2

DNA: TGTGCCAGCTCACGGACTAGCGTCGATGAGCAGTTCTTC
CDR3: CASSRTSVDEQFF
size: .
J: TRBJ2-1
D: TRBD2
V: TRBV18

DNA: TGTGCCACCAGTGGAGGGGGCGCGGGTTTACAAAACACTGAAGCTTTCTTT
CDR3: CATSGGGAGLQNTEAFF
size: .
J: TRBJ1-1
D: TRBD1
V: TRBV24-1

DNA: TGCGCCAGCAGTGAGTCGGGGACAGGGGGAGGAAACACCATATATTTT
CDR3: CASSESGTGGGNTIYF
size: .
J: TRBJ1-3
D: TRBD1
V: TRBV10-2

DNA: TGTGCCAGCAGCCTTAACTTAGAGCAGTACTTC
CDR3: CASSLNLEQYF
size: .
J: TRBJ2-7
D: .
V: TRBV14

DNA: TGTGCCAGCAGTTCCACCGACAGGGCTAGGAATGGCTACACCTTC
CDR3: CASSSTDRARNGYTF
size: .
J: TRBJ1-2
D: TRBD1
V: TRBV27

DNA: TGCGCCAGCAGCCAAGATCTAGTAGGGAGCCAAGAGACCCAGTACTTC
CDR3: CASSQDLVGSQETQYF
size: once
J: TRBJ2-5
D: .
V: TRBV4-1